This T cell receptor (beta chain) was profiled in a study of T cell clusters in autoimmune cytopenias (dated by TCRdb to about 2019). With regard to the full study: A mean age of approximately 54 years and a median age of roughly 59 years were recorded for the healthy donor controls, of whom 22 of 43 were female. The study aimed to test whether autoimmune cytopenia patients carry a disease-specific immune repertoire signature usable as a blood-based biomarker. For primary cytopenia the controls were about two dozen age-matched healthy donors, whereas for secondary cytopenia the controls were about 15 age-matched CLL patients. Alongside healthy, CLL and autoimmune hepatitis controls, autoimmune cytopenia patients had their peripheral blood TRB and IGH repertoires sequenced at active disease and again during treatment follow-up. Autoimmune hepatitis repertoires were compared with those of about 24 age- and sex-matched healthy donors. The median TRB sequencing depth was approximately 52,000 reads per sample, and the median number of distinct TRB clonotypes was about 2,500 per sample. Overall study results and their limits: In the comparison of secondary cytopenia with CLL, the cluster-lack signature was not observed, apparently because the dominant lymphoma-associated repertoire masked the signature. Healthy donors showed about 3-fold more exclusive TRB clusters than active autoimmune hepatitis patients, consistent with an autoimmunity-wide signature. The T cell clusters were defined in silico only, and their functional role remained to be validated experimentally. GLIPH results suggested that primary autoimmune cytopenia patients were missing physiological T cell clusters, with 50 or so clusters found only in healthy donors compared with 17 found only in patients. TRB repertoire shifts, with less even repertoires in secondary cytopenia and CLL, mostly reflected lymphoma bias rather than autoimmunity.

Judged by frequency, this clonotype is medium-sized (0.01 to 0.1%); no count was given. Its target antigen remains unknown. The CDR1 and CDR2 encoded by the germline V gene are ENHRY and SYGVKD. The CDR3 runs 13 amino acids, cysteine and phenylalanine included. No DNA sequence is on record. TRB amplification used roughly 250 ng of peripheral blood genomic DNA, some 40,000 genome equivalents, per sample. TRB rearrangements were amplified by multiplex PCR following a touch-down protocol, with the TRB-A and TRB-B primer pools mixed in one tube. Two consecutive PCR reactions with Phusion HS II polymerase added Illumina adapters and sample indices to the amplicons. The amplicons were purified from gel with the NucleoSpin Gel and PCR Clean-up kit, after which the amplicons were quantified by Qubit and checked for quality on an Agilent 2100 Bioanalyzer. Sequencing of the libraries was performed on an Illumina MiSeq with 600-cycle, single-indexed, paired-end runs. For the original study's pipeline: MiXCR version 2.1.12 with the default MiXCR reference library was used to align and assemble TRB reads. A clone was defined by each unique CDR3 nucleotide sequence, and the analysis included only productive sequences supported by at least two reads. Repertoire diversity was assessed by alpha-parameterized diversity profiles (alpha 0 to 5), including Shannon (alpha 1) and Simpson (alpha 2) indices, computed with an R script. Combinatorial TRB VJ usage was computed with the tcR package and compared between cohorts by principal component analysis with ade4. Using GLIPH, TCRbeta CDR3s were clustered on pairs of cohorts matched for age and read depth, and a Wilcoxon test was used to compare cluster frequencies. TCRdb reprocessed the public reads and reports one entry per CDR3 protein sequence, without DNA. Here the V and J calls rest on TCRdb's processing, not on the authors' analysis. The sample's records list approximately 6,500 distinct CDR3 sequences. 5.5% to 6% of the sample comes from the top ten.

This sample was shared with a second study, whose subject was T cell repertoires in aging, cancer and after chemotherapy. The other study reports the following: Donors were distributed across six age groups ranging from 30 or younger to 70 or older, with at least three individuals included per group. Control TCR repertoires from healthy donors were recorded over several months to years, and clear clonal overlap was observed across re-sampling. Several million TCR reads were contained in the full dataset. Untreated patients with hematological or solid cancers showed significantly lower blood TCR diversity and higher clonality than age-matched healthy donors. In healthy donors, the decline in TCR diversity with age was mainly explained by loss of richness, whereas in cancer patients loss of evenness was also found to contribute. In both cancer cohorts, median generation probability rose over the chemotherapy interval, which suggests that the repertoire was reconstituted through rebound thymic output. The authors noted that the repertoire data do not allow conclusions about immunological memory after chemotherapy. The study profiled peripheral blood TCR beta repertoires from healthy donors and cancer patients to examine immunoaging and T cell reconstitution after chemotherapy. Alongside some 98 healthy donors serving as a reference group, the cohort included some 220 cancer patients, of whom some 90 had hematological cancers and some 130 had solid cancers. MiXCR versions 2.12 and 3.0.5 were used to process TRB sequences. Repertoire metrics included Shannon diversity, evenness, clonality (one minus evenness), and alpha-parameterized diversity profiles from alpha 0 to 5. The IGoR algorithm was used to compute generation probabilities of clones in paired pre- and post-chemotherapy samples.

The TCR comes from a human donor in good health. The sequenced sample consisted of peripheral blood. The chain is made from TRBV10-3 and TRBJ2-7; TCRdb outputs TRBD2, but without DNA this stays unchecked. The CDR3 region has the sequence CAISGGVSYEQYF.